This TCR beta chain is drawn from a study of OX40 agonist ivuxolimab in advanced cancers. The table came from immunoSEQ multiplex PCR; TCRdb's copy has only in-frame clones and leaves some out. The data contain approximately 21,000 clones, roughly 88% of them singletons. Germline V gives CDR1 SGHTS, CDR2 YDEGEE. The CDR3 runs to 12 residues. The germline V and J ends were trimmed by 5 bases and 3 bases, with 5 bases remaining between them. Individuals having autoimmune disease history or systemic immunosuppression were not enrolled. Baseline was the first blood sampling point, followed by cycle 4 day 1 and cycle 7 day 1.

This clonotype was obtained from an adult with an advanced solid tumor such as melanoma, head and neck, liver or kidney cancer. Sequences were derived from CD4+ or CD8+ T cells sorted from blood, sampled in a trial of the OX40 agonist ivuxolimab. The chain links TRBV5-8 to TRBJ2-2; D gene uncertain. Written as DNA, the CDR3 is TGTGCCAGCAGACCTCACACCGGGGAGCTGTTTTTT. It encodes CASRPHTGELFF.